Below are 20 T cell receptor beta chains sequenced from a single sample in a study of blood T cell repertoires in COVID-19. The assay was immunoSEQ multiplex PCR, and TCRdb's table has in-frame clones only and misses some. The sample lists tens of thousands of clones, 88% occurring once. The sample was peripheral blood. These receptors came from a woman of 80 years or more with acute or convalescent COVID-19.

The chain uses TRBV6-5 and TRBJ1-2; 10 positions match TRBD1. Germline V gives CDR1 MNHEY, CDR2 SVGAGI. Trimming removed 6 bases from V and 6 bases from J; junction bases left unmatched: 10. The CDR3 runs 15 residues. The CDR3 nucleotides are TGTGCCAGCAGCCTCGACAGGGGGCATAGGAATGGCTACACCTTC. Residues: CASSLDRGHRNGYTF.

This clone was detected once. The rearrangement links TRBV27 to TRBJ2-1; no firm D call. There are 14 residues in the CDR3. Between the trimmed V and J ends, which lost 0 bases and 10 bases, there was a span of 13 bases. The germline gives CDR1 MNHEY, CDR2 SMNVEV (reference sequence). This chain's CDR3 is CASSLSRNSGEQFF. CDR3 in DNA: TGTGCCAGCAGTTTATCGCGGAATTCCGGAGAGCAGTTCTTC.

The V call is TRBV7-2, the J call TRBJ1-2; weak D call: TRBD1 (5 bases). The CDR3 contains 15 residues. V was trimmed by 5 bases and J by 2 bases, leaving 15 bases between them. Germline V gene sequence: CDR1 SGHTA, CDR2 FQGNSA. CDR3 protein: CASSRGDGSNYGYTF. CDR3 DNA: TGTGCCAGCAGCCGCGGGGACGGATCAAACTATGGCTACACCTTC.

This chain joins TRBV5-6 and TRBJ1-6; 9 bases are a match to TRBD1. This CDR3 has 17 residues. The junction had 9 bases not matched to a gene; V was cut back by 0 bases and J by 8 bases. Germline values: CDR1 SGHDT, CDR2 YYEEEE. The CDR3 bases are TGTGCCAGCAGCTTGGCAATGACGGACAGGGGAGATTCACCCCTCCACTTT. Residues: CASSLAMTDRGDSPLHF. The full variable domain, its missing parts supplied by reference TRBV5-6 and TRBJ1-6, is DAGVTQSPTHLIKTRGQQVTLRCSPKSGHDTVSWYQQALGQGPQFIFQYYEEEERQRGNFPDRFSGHQFPNYSSELNVNALLLGDSALYLCASSLAMTDRGDSPLHFGNGTRLTVT.

This chain links TRBV19 with TRBJ2-1; 12 positions match TRBD2. Germline-derived CDR1 and CDR2 are LNHDA and SQIVND (reference sequence). The V segment lost 5 bases and the J segment 2 bases; nucleotides outside the gene matches: 1. This CDR3 region has 15 residues. For the CDR3, the DNA is TGTGCCAGTAGTCGGACTAGCGGGGCCTACAATGAGCAGTTCTTC. It specifies CASSRTSGAYNEQFF.

This chain links TRBV7-2 with TRBJ2-2; D is possibly TRBD1 (5 bases). The CDR3 contains 15 residues. The ends were cut back, 1 base at V and 4 bases at J, with 10 bases in the middle. Germline CDR1 reads SGHTA; CDR2 reads FQGNSA. The CDR3 DNA reads TGTGCCAGCAGCTTAGGGCAGGGTCGCACCGGGGAGCTGTTTTTT. Protein sequence: CASSLGQGRTGELFF.

This chain uses TRBV18 with TRBJ2-3; 13 nucleotides agree with TRBD2. CDR1 and CDR2 from the germline V gene are KGHSH and LQKENI. With V trimmed by 5 bases and J by 0 bases, 2 bases remained unmatched. The CDR3 covers 16 residues. The CDR3 region is CASSRTSGGSTDTQYF. Here the CDR3 DNA reads TGTGCCAGCTCAAGGACTAGCGGGGGTAGCACAGATACGCAGTATTTT.

V is TRBV4-2 and J is TRBJ1-1, with D unresolved. Trimming took off 0 bases at V and 5 bases at J, with 13 bases between the two ends. CDR1 is LGHNA and CDR2 is YNFKEQ in the germline V gene. The CDR3 has 15 residues. CDR3 sequence reads: CASSQDVQGRTEAFF. DNA for the CDR3: TGTGCCAGCAGCCAAGATGTGCAAGGGAGAACTGAAGCTTTCTTT.

The chain links TRBV30 to TRBJ2-3; TRBD2 matches 7 bases. The CDR3 sequence is 14 residues long. Germline assignment: CDR1 GTSNPN and CDR2 SVGIG (reference sequence). Trimming cost V 2 bases and J 0 bases; bases outside gene matches: 2. The CDR3 DNA reads TGTGCCTGGAGTACGGGACTAAGCACAGATACGCAGTATTTT. It specifies CAWSTGLSTDTQYF.

The V call is TRBV29-1, the J call TRBJ1-2; tentatively, D is TRBD1 (6 bases). Per the germline V gene, CDR1 is SQVTM and CDR2 is ANQGSEA. The CDR3 is 14 amino acids. The V end was cut by 4 bases, the J end by 0 bases, with 12 bases between. In nucleotides, the CDR3 is TGCAGCGTTGTGGAACAGGGTACTAACTATGGCTACACCTTC. The encoded protein is CSVVEQGTNYGYTF.

The chain combines TRBV7-2 with TRBJ1-2; 10 bases line up with TRBD1. In germline, CDR1 is SGHTA, CDR2 FQGNSA. This CDR3 has 15 residues. With V trimmed by 2 bases and J by 4 bases, 4 bases remained unmatched. In DNA form, the CDR3 reads TGTGCCAGCAGCTTAAGACAGGGGGCCCCCTATGGCTACACCTTC. This translates into CASSLRQGAPYGYTF.

The chain couples TRBV7-2 to TRBJ2-1, with 11 nucleotides matching TRBD1. This CDR3 region has 14 residues. The trim removed 6 bases at V and 10 bases at J, leaving 8 bases unmatched. Per germline, CDR1 SGHTA and CDR2 FQGNSA. CDR3 nucleotide sequence: TGTGCCAGCAGTCCGGGACAGGGGGGAGAGGAGCAGTTCTTC. Translating gives CASSPGQGGEEQFF.

The chain has TRBV7-9 and TRBJ2-1; TRBD2 matches 9 bases. Germline V CDR1 and CDR2: SEHNR, FQNEAQ (reference sequence). Unmatched junction bases numbered 8, after V lost 5 bases and J lost 0 bases. The CDR3 is 17 amino acids. CDR3 nucleotides: TGTGCCAGCAGCCGGTTGACTAGCGGAGGCTCCTACAATGAGCAGTTCTTC. Its translation is CASSRLTSGGSYNEQFF.

This clone was seen a single time. J is TRBJ2-3 and V is TRBV7-9; perhaps TRBD2 as D (5 bases). CDR1 and CDR2 (germline): SEHNR, FQNEAQ (reference sequence). CDR3 size: 15 residues. V was clipped by 3 bases and J by 0 bases, with 10 bases between them. CDR3 sequence (DNA): TGTGCCAGCAGCTTTTCAGGACTTAGCACAGATACGCAGTATTTT. Translated: CASSFSGLSTDTQYF.

This chain connects TRBV5-1 to TRBJ2-3; TRBD1 agrees at 8 bases. The CDR3 extends over 15 amino acids. The V and J ends lost 6 bases and 0 bases, in that order; junction bases with no gene match: 6. Per the germline V gene, CDR1 is SGHRS and CDR2 is YFSETQ. CDR3: CASTLRGHSTDTQYF. In DNA form, the CDR3 reads TGCGCCAGCACCCTCAGGGGGCATAGCACAGATACGCAGTATTTT.

This chain uses TRBV12-3 or TRBV12-4 with TRBJ1-1, with unresolved D. There are 13 residues in the CDR3. The V gene lost 5 bases and the J gene lost 4 bases, with 11 bases spanning the gap. CDR3 DNA: TGTGCCAGCAGTCTACGAGGGAGCACTGAAGCTTTCTTT. Residues: CASSLRGSTEAFF.

The J gene is TRBJ1-5, the V gene TRBV27; 11 nucleotides match TRBD1. V shed 5 bases, J shed 2 bases, and the junction held 11 bases outside the gene matches. The CDR3 covers 18 residues. Germline CDR1 MNHEY, CDR2 SMNVEV (reference sequence). CDR3 region: CASSLRDRGSLGNQPQHF. The CDR3 coding sequence is TGTGCCAGCAGTCTCCGGGACAGGGGGTCCCTGGGCAATCAGCCCCAGCATTTT.

The rearrangement uses TRBV6-2 or TRBV6-3 and TRBJ2-1; 13 bases are a match to TRBD2. V shed 6 bases, J shed 6 bases, and the junction held 11 bases outside the gene matches. The CDR3 length is 17 residues. The germline gives CDR1 MNHEY, CDR2 SVGEGT. The CDR3 DNA reads as TGTGCCAGCAGCCCGACTAGCGGGGGGCCCAGGGGCAATGAGCAGTTCTTC. Translated, it gives CASSPTSGGPRGNEQFF.

V usage is TRBV19 and J usage is TRBJ2-2; possibly TRBD2 for D (5 bases). Germline CDR1 LNHDA, CDR2 SQIVND (reference sequence). This CDR3 has 15 amino acids. Trimming cost V 3 bases and J 3 bases, with 11 bases left between them. This CDR3 reads CASSIFRTHTGELFF. The CDR3 region has the DNA TGTGCCAGTAGTATTTTCAGGACTCACACCGGGGAGCTGTTTTTT.

This rearrangement joins TRBV2 to TRBJ1-6; 10 bases are shared with TRBD1. Germline assignment: CDR1 SNHLY and CDR2 FYNNEI. With V trimmed by 4 bases and J by 9 bases, 6 bases remained unmatched. The CDR3 is made up of 15 amino acids. The CDR3 DNA reads TGTGCCAGCAGTGGTAGCGGGGACAGGGGTTCACCCCTCCACTTT. Protein: CASSGSGDRGSPLHF.